This TCR beta chain was documented in a study of graft-versus-host responses after intestinal transplantation. Across the whole study: Recipients across the board were started on anti-thymocyte globulin induction, then kept on tacrolimus and steroids for roughly 3 years.

V dropped 5 bases and J dropped 3 bases, with 8 bases sitting between them. The germline V gene encodes CDR1 SEHNR and CDR2 FQNEAQ (reference sequence). CDR3 length equals 13 residues. Concerning this clone itself: Its antigen is undetermined.

Findings of the study overall: Graft-donor T cell macrochimerism coincided with high graft-versus-host to host-versus-graft clonal ratios in allografts. The recipient marrow held GvH clones, and some of them showed up first in ileum or blood.

Sequencing used immunoSEQ multiplex PCR; TCRdb keeps in-frame clones, though not all of them. Altogether 30,000 to 40,000 clones are present, around 94% being singletons, with the ten largest covering 0.75% to 0.9%. The chain links TRBV7-9 to TRBJ2-1, with D hard to call. The receptor was derived from a human patient who received an intestinal transplant, so some T cells may come from the graft donor. The specimen was PBMCs, collected 16 days after intestinal transplant. In nucleotides, the CDR3 is TGTGCCAGCAGCCAAGGGAACTACAATGAGCAGTTCTTC. This translates into CASSQGNYNEQFF.